A selection of T cell receptor beta chains follows, all from one sample in a study of shared clonotypes between healthy human individuals. The protocol was immunoSEQ multiplex PCR, while the TCRdb copy is restricted to in-frame clones and leaves out a portion. Among about 530,000 clones listed, 90% to 96% were seen once. The sequencing sample was made of naive CD4+ T cells sorted from blood. The receptors were sampled from a woman in her twenties or thirties in good health. CDR3s include the opening cysteine and the closing phenylalanine or tryptophan. A D gene is named only where the DNA matches it firmly. Some rows mark clone size as missing; the rest say once, few, many or name a class of expanded clone.

j_call,clone_size,v_call,d_call,cdr3_aa,cdr3_nt
TRBJ2-7,.,TRBV5-4,TRBD1,CASSPSGGRYEQYF,TGTGCCAGCAGCCCCTCAGGGGGACGGTACGAGCAGTACTTC
TRBJ2-5,.,TRBV28,.,CASSFPAKQRRETQYF,TGTGCCAGCAGTTTTCCCGCCAAGCAGAGGAGAGAGACCCAGTACTTC
TRBJ2-7,.,TRBV2,.,CASRKTDSYEQYF,TGTGCCAGCAGAAAGACAGACTCCTACGAGCAGTACTTC
TRBJ2-2,.,TRBV6-5,.,CASSYRSRWGTGELFF,TGTGCCAGCAGTTACCGGAGCCGGTGGGGGACCGGGGAGCTGTTTTTT
TRBJ2-5,.,TRBV5-1,.,CASSLPRGADETQYF,TGCGCCAGCAGCTTGCCGAGGGGCGCGGATGAGACCCAGTACTTC
TRBJ2-1,.,TRBV5-1,.,CASRRGEAPYNEQFF,TGCGCCAGCAGGCGAGGTGAGGCCCCTTACAATGAGCAGTTCTTC
TRBJ1-1,.,TRBV28,.,CASTLPGGFGMNTEAFF,TGTGCCAGCACACTACCCGGTGGGTTTGGGATGAACACTGAAGCTTTCTTT
TRBJ2-3,.,TRBV10-3,.,CAISYRDTFTDTQYF,TGTGCCATCAGCTATAGGGACACTTTCACAGATACGCAGTATTTT
TRBJ2-2,.,TRBV28,.,CASRADNLVRVGELFF,TGTGCCAGCAGGGCGGACAACCTGGTGCGAGTCGGGGAGCTGTTTTTT
TRBJ1-6,.,TRBV30,.,CAWSVLAGRNSPLHF,TGTGCCTGGAGTGTACTGGCAGGGCGAAATTCACCCCTCCACTTT
TRBJ2-7,.,TRBV18,TRBD1,CASSGQGDYEQYF,TGTGCCAGCTCAGGACAGGGCGACTACGAGCAGTACTTC
TRBJ1-5,few,TRBV19,.,CASSTRTASGNQPQHF,TGTGCCAGTAGTACTCGGACAGCCTCTGGCAATCAGCCCCAGCATTTT
TRBJ2-3,.,TRBV4-2,TRBD2,CASSPLGLAGVSTDTQYF,TGTGCCAGCAGCCCTCTTGGACTAGCGGGAGTAAGCACAGATACGCAGTATTTT
TRBJ1-1,.,TRBV19,TRBD1,CASSTGQGNTEAFF,TGTGCCAGTAGTACGGGACAGGGGAACACTGAAGCTTTCTTT
TRBJ2-7,.,TRBV27,.,CASSSPGAATYEQYF,TGTGCCAGCAGTTCCCCGGGAGCCGCAACCTACGAGCAGTACTTC
TRBJ2-7,.,TRBV19,.,CASSKGKSSYEQYF,TGTGCCAGTAGTAAGGGGAAGAGCTCCTACGAGCAGTACTTC
TRBJ1-1,.,TRBV5-1,.,CASSLEGSTEAFF,TGCGCCAGCAGCTTGGAGGGATCGACTGAAGCTTTCTTT
TRBJ2-2,once,TRBV5-1,.,CASSLVDSPTGELFF,TGCGCCAGCAGCTTAGTTGACTCGCCCACCGGGGAGCTGTTTTTT
TRBJ1-1,.,TRBV27,TRBD1,CASSLTGGWRNTEAFF,TGTGCCAGCAGCCTGACAGGGGGCTGGAGGAACACTGAAGCTTTCTTT
TRBJ1-2,.,TRBV19,.,CASSIEARVDYGYTF,TGTGCCAGTAGTATAGAGGCGCGGGTCGACTATGGCTACACCTTC
TRBJ2-7,.,TRBV7-9,.,CASSPAGQGIYEQYF,TGTGCCAGCAGCCCTGCGGGGCAGGGGATCTACGAGCAGTACTTC
TRBJ1-1,.,TRBV13,.,CASSLRRNTEAFF,TGTGCCAGCAGCTTACGAAGGAACACTGAAGCTTTCTTT
TRBJ1-4,.,TRBV11-2,TRBD1,CASSSTGVGGEKLFF,TGTGCCAGCAGCAGCACAGGGGTTGGAGGGGAAAAACTGTTTTTT
TRBJ2-1,.,TRBV11-3,.,CASSLDPPSHSYNEQFF,TGTGCCAGCAGCTTAGATCCCCCCAGTCACTCCTACAATGAGCAGTTCTTC
TRBJ2-7,.,TRBV20-1,.,CSASASYEQYF,TGCAGTGCTAGTGCCTCCTACGAGCAGTACTTC
TRBJ2-7,.,TRBV5-4,.,CASSSDPGSSYEQYF,TGTGCCAGCAGCTCGGACCCGGGTAGCTCCTACGAGCAGTACTTC
TRBJ2-3,.,TRBV5-4,TRBD1,CASSLGTGSQGDTQYF,TGTGCCAGCAGCTTGGGGACAGGGTCCCAGGGGGATACGCAGTATTTT
TRBJ2-3,.,TRBV11-2,TRBD2,CASSPGLAGGRF,TGTGCCAGCAGCCCCGGACTAGCGGGAGGGCGATTT
TRBJ1-4,.,TRBV30,.,CAWTTPLGVGNEKLFF,TGTGCCTGGACCACCCCCTTAGGGGTTGGAAATGAAAAACTGTTTTTT
TRBJ2-7,.,TRBV11-2,.,CASSFLRRDLREQYF,TGTGCCAGCAGCTTCCTACGTAGGGATCTACGCGAGCAGTACTTC
TRBJ2-1,.,TRBV7-9,TRBD2,CASSLLGGRRNEQFF,TGTGCCAGCAGCTTATTGGGCGGGAGGAGGAATGAGCAGTTCTTC
TRBJ1-2,.,TRBV5-3,TRBD1,CARSHGQGPIPPSFNYGSYTF,TGTGCCAGAAGCCATGGACAGGGCCCGATACCACCAAGCTTTAACTATGGGAGCTACACCTTC
TRBJ1-2,.,TRBV28,.,CASSSNRGVHGYTF,TGTGCCAGCAGTTCGAATAGGGGGGTGCATGGCTACACCTTC
TRBJ2-1,.,TRBV7-2,.,CASSPVAGTSYNEQFF,TGTGCCAGCAGCCCCGTGGCGGGAACGTCCTACAATGAGCAGTTCTTC
TRBJ2-2,.,TRBV11-3,TRBD1,CASSLGQGTGELFF,TGTGCCAGCAGCTTGGGACAGGGGACCGGGGAGCTGTTTTTT
TRBJ2-3,.,TRBV5-4,.,CASSLGVRGSTDTQYF,TGTGCCAGCAGCTTGGGAGTCCGGGGCAGCACAGATACGCAGTATTTT
TRBJ2-3,.,TRBV5-1,TRBD2,CASSLMRLAGEVDTQYF,TGCGCCAGCAGCTTGATGAGACTAGCGGGAGAGGTAGATACGCAGTATTTT
TRBJ1-3,.,TRBV4-1,.,CASSQGRQVGLTGNTIYF,TGCGCCAGCAGCCAAGGTCGACAGGTGGGGTTGACTGGAAACACCATATATTTT
TRBJ2-1,.,TRBV11-2,.,CASSLVVTPVGEQFF,TGTGCCAGCAGCTTAGTAGTGACGCCTGTCGGTGAGCAGTTCTTC
TRBJ1-5,.,TRBV5-8,TRBD1,CASSTPTGWIDNQPQHF,TGTGCCAGCAGCACACCGACAGGGTGGATCGACAATCAGCCCCAGCATTTT
TRBJ2-1,once,TRBV5-1,.,CASSVRGYITYEQFF,TGCGCCAGCAGCGTCAGGGGATATATCACGTATGAGCAGTTCTTC
TRBJ2-1,.,TRBV28,.,CASSFVREWYNEQFF,TGTGCCAGCAGTTTCGTCCGGGAGTGGTACAATGAGCAGTTCTTC
TRBJ1-1,.,TRBV14,.,CASSQEEGLRAEAFF,TGTGCCAGCAGCCAAGAGGAGGGTCTGAGAGCGGAAGCTTTCTTT
TRBJ2-1,.,TRBV19,TRBD2,CASSTIAGASEQFF,TGTGCCAGTAGTACAATAGCGGGAGCTTCTGAGCAGTTCTTC
TRBJ1-5,.,TRBV19,.,CASRDSNQPQHF,TGTGCCAGTAGGGACAGCAATCAGCCCCAGCATTTT
TRBJ2-2,.,TRBV5-5,.,CASSLLGAGELFF,TGTGCCAGCAGCCTGCTGGGGGCCGGGGAGCTGTTTTTT
TRBJ2-3,.,TRBV4-1,TRBD2,CASSPSTLSGRGGDTQYF,TGCGCCAGCAGCCCCTCCACCCTTAGCGGGAGGGGTGGAGATACGCAGTATTTT
TRBJ2-1,.,TRBV28,TRBD2,CASSLRTSGRNYNEQFF,TGTGCCAGCAGTTTAAGGACTAGCGGGAGGAACTACAATGAGCAGTTCTTC
TRBJ2-7,.,TRBV28,.,CASSLDRIHEQYF,TGTGCCAGCAGTTTAGACAGGATCCACGAGCAGTACTTC
TRBJ2-5,.,TRBV18,TRBD2,CASSPPGYSGETQYF,TGTGCCAGCTCACCACCGGGGTATAGCGGGGAGACCCAGTACTTC
TRBJ2-6,.,TRBV2,.,CASSEARSGANVLTF,TGTGCCAGCAGTGAAGCCCGTTCTGGGGCCAACGTCCTGACTTTC
TRBJ2-1,.,TRBV4-2,.,CASSPVTGRSGDEQFF,TGTGCCAGCTCTCCGGTCACCGGGAGATCAGGCGATGAGCAGTTCTTC
TRBJ2-1,.,TRBV28,.,CASGRISHNIYNEQFF,TGTGCCAGCGGTCGTATTAGCCACAACATCTACAATGAGCAGTTCTTC
TRBJ2-3,.,TRBV4-1,TRBD2,CASSQLAGVVSDTQYF,TGCGCCAGCAGCCAGTTAGCGGGAGTAGTTTCAGATACGCAGTATTTT
TRBJ1-5,.,TRBV19,.,CASSIDLSSTSYQPQHF,TGTGCCAGTAGTATAGATTTGTCTTCCACCTCTTATCAGCCCCAGCATTTT
TRBJ1-1,.,TRBV29-1,TRBD1,CSVFGTGRDTEAFF,TGCAGCGTTTTTGGGACAGGGCGCGACACTGAAGCTTTCTTT
TRBJ2-6,.,TRBV29-1,.,CSVEGGTGANVLTF,TGCAGCGTTGAAGGAGGCACGGGGGCCAACGTCCTGACTTTC
TRBJ2-2,.,TRBV4-1,.,CASSHQMNTGELFF,TGCGCCAGCAGCCACCAGATGAACACCGGGGAGCTGTTTTTT
TRBJ1-5,.,TRBV28,.,CASSLREQPQHF,TGTGCCAGCAGTTTACGAGAGCAGCCCCAGCATTTT